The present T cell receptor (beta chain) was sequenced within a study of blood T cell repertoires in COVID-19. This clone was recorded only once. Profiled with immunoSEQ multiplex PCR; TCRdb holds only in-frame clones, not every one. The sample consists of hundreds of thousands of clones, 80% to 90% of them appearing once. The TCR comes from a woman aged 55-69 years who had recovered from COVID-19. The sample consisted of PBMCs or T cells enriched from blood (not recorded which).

The CDR3 DNA follows: TGTGCCAGCTCACCCAGAGCAGGGGTGAACACTGAAGCTTTCTTT. This gives the protein CASSPRAGVNTEAFF. V usage is TRBV18 and J usage is TRBJ1-1, with D tentatively TRBD1 (6 bases). Trimming removed 3 bases from V and 0 bases from J, with 11 bases in between. This CDR3 has 15 amino acids. Germline CDR1 reads KGHSH; CDR2 reads LQKENI.